The sequence of this T cell receptor (beta chain) was determined in a study of CD8 T cells in ankylosing spondylitis. Broader study findings: Some of these motif variants have turned up before, in reports on reactive arthritis synovial fluid and blood. Characteristic, it appeared, of ankylosing spondylitis blood was a TCR beta motif of eight highly homologous variants. Enrichment of disease-linked clones was reportedly significant in matched ankylosing spondylitis synovial fluid.

Germline trimming cut 3 bases from V and 4 bases from J; bases unmatched to any gene: 4. The CDR3 is 15 amino acids. From germline, CDR1 is SGHTA and CDR2 FQGNSA. The authors made TCR beta libraries by quantitative 5'-RACE with molecular barcodes. TCRdb itself ran the 5' RACE reads through MiXCR, one entry per CDR3 protein. Of fewer than 550,000 distinct CDR3 sequences in the sample, roughly 5% were seen once. This clonotype was recorded at least ten times. Its cognate antigen is unknown. This TCR derives from a male donor with ankylosing spondylitis. The rearrangement uses TRBV7-2 and TRBJ2-1, with TRBD2 matching over 9 bases. The sequencing input was blood, either unsorted or a sorted T cell fraction (not recorded which). CDR3 loop: CASSFSSGVYNEQFF. CDR3 nucleotides: TGTGCCAGCAGCTTTTCTAGCGGGGTTTACAATGAGCAGTTCTTC.